Described below is a single TCR beta chain sequence and its context. The antigen remains unidentified. It was at deep level that the assay was run. This table comes from immunoSEQ multiplex PCR, and its TCRdb copy is limited to in-frame clones, with some not included. The sample contains around 640,000 clones, 95% to 96% of which appear only once. The data stem from a study of shared clonotypes between healthy human individuals. Study-level points and caveats: Memory subsets generally showed lower estimated richness than naive subsets.

CD45RO negativity and positive selection for CCR7 defined naive CD8 cells, a population that excluded terminally differentiated effector memory CD45RA+ cells. Sequencing was carried out using naive CD8+ T cells sorted from blood. The source is a woman aged 25-40 years in good health.

CDR3 protein: CASSLQLGPLYEQYF. CDR3 coding DNA: TGTGCCAGCAGCCTTCAACTAGGCCCCCTCTACGAGCAGTACTTC. The chain carries TRBV7-8 and TRBJ2-7; a possible D gene is TRBD2 (5 bases). The V end lost 5 bases, the J end lost 3 bases, and 17 bases lay between the germline ends. Germline lookup yields CDR1 SGHVS and CDR2 FQNEAQ. The CDR3 loop spans 15 amino acids. The full variable domain, with the rest looked up from reference TRBV7-8 and TRBJ2-7, is GAGVSQSPRYKVAKRGQDVALRCDPISGHVSLFWYQQALGQGPEFLTYFQNEAQLDKSGLPSDRFFAERPEGSVSTLKIQRTQQEDSAVYLCASSLQLGPLYEQYFGPGTRLTVT.